A single sample gave rise to the 18 T cell receptor beta chains below, sequenced in a study of control samples from healthy donors and cancer patients. The table came from immunoSEQ multiplex PCR; TCRdb's copy has only in-frame clones and leaves some out. The sample yields about 150,000 clones, approximately 94% seen once. Sequencing input: blood. Source of these receptors: a woman aged 18 to 35 in good health.

This chain uses TRBV6-4 with TRBJ2-7; 7 positions match TRBD1. Germline V gives CDR1 MRHNA, CDR2 SNTAGT. V lost 3 bases and J lost 6; bases outside the gene matches: 5. This CDR3 is 13 amino acids long. This CDR3 reads CASSEGRGTEQYF. The DNA of the CDR3 is TGTGCCAGCAGTGAAGGCAGGGGGACCGAGCAGTACTTC.

With regard to this clone: Other DNA sequences within the sample encode an identical CDR3. The chain carries TRBV28 and TRBJ2-7; possibly TRBD2 for D (5 bases). CDR1 is MDHEN and CDR2 is SYDVKM in the germline V gene. The CDR3 extends over 11 amino acids. V lost 9 bases and J lost 6, with 12 bases in between. The CDR3 DNA follows: TGTGCCAGTGTTCAAGGACTCGAGCAGTACTTC. Amino acids: CASVQGLEQYF.

The rearrangement joins TRBV6-5 to TRBJ1-5; 9 nucleotides match TRBD1. CDR3 length: 14 residues. Per the germline V gene, CDR1 is MNHEY and CDR2 is SVGAGI. Trimming took 6 bases from V and 7 from J; bases not matched to a gene: 7. The CDR3 DNA follows: TGTGCCAGCAGCTTAACAGGGGGCGGACAGCCCCAGCATTTT. Protein product: CASSLTGGGQPQHF.

This CDR3 reads CASRPTGGGFTEAFF. The CDR3, as DNA: TGCGCCAGCAGACCGACAGGGGGCGGTTTCACTGAAGCTTTCTTT. The rearrangement joins TRBV10-2 to TRBJ1-1; 10 nucleotides line up with TRBD1. CDR1 WSHSY and CDR2 SAAADI come from the germline V gene. With 6 bases clipped from V and 4 bases from J, the junction kept 8 bases outside the gene matches. The CDR3 runs 15 residues.

This chain joins TRBV23-1 and TRBJ2-7; 9 bases agree with TRBD1. TRBV23-1 is designated an ORF whose function remains uncertain. V lost 1 base to trimming and J lost 3 bases; unmatched junction nucleotides: 10. The CDR3 has 17 residues. CDR3 region: CASSQYPSSDRGYEQYF. CDR3 DNA: TGCGCCAGCAGTCAATACCCTTCTTCGGACAGGGGCTACGAGCAGTACTTC.

J is TRBJ1-5 and V is TRBV28; D call uncertain. The germline gives CDR1 MDHEN, CDR2 SYDVKM. The CDR3 spans 14 residues. Between the trimmed V and J ends, which lost 7 bases and 0 bases, there was a span of 10 bases. The CDR3 loop reads CASTDQYSNQPQHF. The CDR3 DNA follows: TGTGCCAGCACCGATCAGTATAGCAATCAGCCCCAGCATTTT.

The V call is TRBV9, the J call TRBJ1-2; a possible D gene is TRBD1 (6 bases). V shed 0 bases and J shed 2 bases, with 8 bases lying between them. This CDR3 region has 14 residues. Germline values: CDR1 SGDLS, CDR2 YYNGEE. CDR3 region: CASSVGGQNYGYTF. CDR3 nucleotides: TGTGCCAGCAGCGTAGGTGGACAGAACTATGGCTACACCTTC. The whole variable domain, filled in from reference TRBV9 and TRBJ1-2, reads DSGVTQTPKHLITATGQRVTLRCSPRSGDLSVYWYQQSLDQGLQFLIQYYNGEERAKGNILERFSAQQFPDLHSELNLSSLELGDSALYFCASSVGGQNYGYTFGSGTRLTVV.

The genes are TRBV2 and TRBJ1-2; D gene uncertain. V dropped 9 bases and J dropped 8 bases, with 16 bases sitting between them. CDR1 SNHLY and CDR2 FYNNEI come from the germline V gene. This CDR3 spans 12 amino acids. CDR3 in amino acids: CARVSIREGYTF. The CDR3 DNA reads as TGTGCCAGAGTGTCAATAAGGGAGGGCTACACCTTC.

The V gene is TRBV27, the J gene TRBJ1-6; D ambiguous. The CDR3 contains 17 residues. The V end was cut by 5 bases, the J end by 7 bases, with 21 bases between. Germline values: CDR1 MNHEY, CDR2 SMNVEV (reference sequence). The CDR3 loop reads CASSPAGSGLINSPLHF. In DNA, the CDR3 is TGTGCCAGCAGTCCCGCGGGGTCGGGTTTAATAAATTCACCCCTCCACTTT.

This sequence joins TRBV7-9 and TRBJ2-5, with D perhaps TRBD1 (5 bases). Trimming pared 4 bases from V and 2 bases from J, leaving 8 bases between. The CDR3 is 13 residues long. Looked up from germline, CDR1 is SEHNR and CDR2 is FQNEAQ (reference sequence). CDR3 sequence reads: CASSSWTQETQYF. The DNA for the CDR3 is TGTGCCAGCAGCTCGTGGACACAAGAGACCCAGTACTTC.

The V gene is TRBV3-1 (or the pseudogene TRBV3-2), the J gene TRBJ1-1, with D possibly TRBD1 on 5 matching bases. CDR1 is LGHDT, CDR2 YNNKEL, per germline (reference sequence). The CDR3 spans 13 residues. The V end was cut by 4 bases, the J end by 3 bases, with 9 bases between. The CDR3 spells CASSRGEYTEAFF. CDR3 DNA: TGTGCCAGCAGCCGAGGGGAGTACACTGAAGCTTTCTTT.

This chain joins TRBV6-5 and TRBJ2-7, with D possibly called TRBD1 or TRBD2 (5 bases each). The CDR3 totals 14 residues. V gave up 6 bases and J gave up 3 bases, with 15 bases separating them. Germline V gives CDR1 MNHEY, CDR2 SVGAGI. Here the CDR3 reads CASRSGAAIYEQYF. The CDR3 DNA reads as TGTGCCAGCAGGTCCGGGGCAGCGATCTACGAGCAGTACTTC.

V is TRBV18 and J is TRBJ2-5; the D gene is possibly TRBD2 (5 bases). The germline V and J ends were trimmed by 1 base and 5 bases, with 11 bases remaining between them. This CDR3 region has 14 residues. From germline, CDR1 is KGHSH and CDR2 LQKENI. The CDR3 sequence: CASSPLERVETQYF. In DNA form, the CDR3 reads TGTGCCAGCTCACCACTGGAGAGGGTGGAGACCCAGTACTTC.

The chain joins TRBV2 to TRBJ1-5; D gene uncertain. This CDR3 has 14 residues. CDR1 and CDR2 (germline): SNHLY, FYNNEI. V was clipped by 6 bases and J by 0 bases, with 9 bases between them. In DNA form, the CDR3 reads TGTGCCAGCAGGGAGTCTTTTAGCAATCAGCCCCAGCATTTT. Encoded protein: CASRESFSNQPQHF.

The gene calls are TRBV10-2 and TRBJ1-1; D gene unclear. This CDR3 has 15 amino acids. V was trimmed by 6 bases and J by 1 base, leaving 15 bases between them. Germline V gives CDR1 WSHSY, CDR2 SAAADI. This chain's CDR3 is CASRSPGQPNTEAFF. The CDR3 region has the DNA TGCGCCAGCAGATCCCCCGGGCAGCCGAACACTGAAGCTTTCTTT.

The chain joins TRBV20-1 to TRBJ1-5; D is unresolved. The germline V and J ends were trimmed by 3 bases and 9 bases, with 12 bases remaining between them. The CDR3 runs to 12 residues. From germline, CDR1 is DFQATT and CDR2 SNEGSKA (reference sequence). This CDR3 reads CSASQGGGPQHF. The CDR3 nucleotides read TGCAGTGCTAGTCAAGGAGGCGGGCCCCAGCATTTT.

The chain recombines TRBV24-1 with TRBJ1-1, with a weak D call TRBD1 (5 bases). Germline lookup yields CDR1 KGHDR and CDR2 SFDVKD. V was pared by 2 bases and J by 11 bases, with 17 bases between. The CDR3 has 14 residues. The CDR3 DNA follows: TGTGCCACCAGTGATTCCTACCGGGGCACCCCGGCTTTCTTT. Translating it yields CATSDSYRGTPAFF.

Concerning this clone: Within the sample, other DNA sequences also encode this same CDR3. This chain links TRBV9 with TRBJ2-1, with unresolved D. This CDR3 is built from 15 residues. Trimming took off 0 bases at V and 1 base at J, with 8 bases between the two ends. The germline V gene encodes CDR1 SGDLS and CDR2 YYNGEE. The CDR3 sequence: CASSVEASSYNEQFF. In DNA form, the CDR3 reads TGTGCCAGCAGCGTAGAGGCGAGTTCCTACAATGAGCAGTTCTTC.